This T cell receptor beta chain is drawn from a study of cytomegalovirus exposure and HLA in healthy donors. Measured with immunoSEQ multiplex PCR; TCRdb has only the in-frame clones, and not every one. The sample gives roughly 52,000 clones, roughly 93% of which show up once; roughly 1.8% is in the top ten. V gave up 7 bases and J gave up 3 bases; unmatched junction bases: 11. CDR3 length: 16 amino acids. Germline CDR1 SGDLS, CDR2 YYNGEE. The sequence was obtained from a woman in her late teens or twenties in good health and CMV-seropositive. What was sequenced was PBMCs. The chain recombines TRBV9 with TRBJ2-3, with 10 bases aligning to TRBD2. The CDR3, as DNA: TGTGCCAGCGGAAGACTAAGCGGGGGGGGAACAGATACGCAGTATTTT. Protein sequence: CASGRLSGGGTDTQYF.